This entry lists 17 T cell receptor beta chains sequenced from one sample in a study of memory CD4+ T cells and cytomegalovirus serostatus. Measured with immunoSEQ multiplex PCR; TCRdb has only the in-frame clones, and not every one. The table lists tens of thousands of clones, more than 70% of them singletons. The sort gate was single viable CD3+CD4+CD8-CD45RO+ cells for memory CD4+ T cells. The sequencing sample was made of memory CD4+ T cells from blood. These receptors all stem from an adult in good health and CMV-seronegative.

The J gene is TRBJ1-4, the V gene TRBV5-1, with unresolved D. The CDR3 is made up of 14 amino acids. Trimming stripped 10 bases from V and 9 bases from J, with 22 bases between. Germline V gene sequence: CDR1 SGHRS, CDR2 YFSETQ. In DNA form, the CDR3 reads TGCGCCCTCCAACAGTGCTTCGACGTTAAAAAACTGTTTTTT. It encodes CALQQCFDVKKLFF.

The V and J genes are TRBV18 and TRBJ2-1; TRBD2 matches at 9 bases. The CDR3 is 17 residues long. The junction had 10 bases not matched to a gene; V was cut back by 0 bases and J by 7 bases. CDR1 and CDR2 (germline): KGHSH, LQKENI. The chain's CDR3 is CASSPPGGGAFGNEQFF. CDR3 in DNA: TGTGCCAGCTCACCACCGGGCGGGGGGGCATTCGGAAATGAGCAGTTCTTC.

This chain connects TRBV4-2 to TRBJ2-7, with a tentative D call TRBD2 (6 bases). Germline V CDR1 and CDR2: LGHNA, YNFKEQ. CDR3 size: 17 residues. V lost 0 bases, J lost 4 bases, and 19 bases lay in between. CDR3 loop: CASSQEYKVADMYEQYF. In DNA, the CDR3 is TGTGCCAGCAGCCAAGAGTACAAGGTAGCGGACATGTACGAGCAGTACTTC.

This rearrangement joins TRBV7-3 to TRBJ2-6; D unclear. The CDR3 spans 15 residues. Deletions cut 2 bases from V and 9 bases from J, with 14 bases between. Germline CDR1 and CDR2: SGHTA and FQGTGA. The CDR3: CASSLGVSSGNVLTF. The CDR3 bases are TGTGCCAGCAGCTTAGGGGTCTCCTCGGGCAACGTCCTGACTTTC.

This chain uses TRBV28 with TRBJ1-3; the match to TRBD1 covers 8 bases. J lost 4 bases, V lost 5 bases, and 4 bases had no gene match. CDR1 is MDHEN, CDR2 SYDVKM, per germline. The CDR3 is made up of 14 amino acids. CDR3 sequence (DNA): TGTGCCAGCAGTCCCCGGACAGGGGGAAACACCATATATTTT. Translating it yields CASSPRTGGNTIYF.

This clone is a singleton in its sample. This chain links TRBV18 with TRBJ1-6; D may be TRBD1 (6 bases). Germline assignment: CDR1 KGHSH and CDR2 LQKENI. The CDR3 runs to 19 residues. The V end was cut by 1 base, the J end by 7 bases, with 23 bases between. DNA of the CDR3: TGTGCCAGCTCACCACAATCTCCCGCGGCACAGGGAATAAATTCACCCCTCCACTTT. This sequence encodes CASSPQSPAAQGINSPLHF.

About this clone itself: The junction differs from germline at one of its ends, possibly a read error. CDR3 nucleotide sequence: TGTGCCAGCAGCCTAACGGGGGTGATGGACGAGCAGTACTTC. Its translation is CASSLTGVMDEQYF. The V and J genes are TRBV7-3 and TRBJ2-7; D perhaps matches TRBD2 (6 bases). Looked up from germline, CDR1 is SGHTA and CDR2 is FQGTGA. The length of the CDR3 is 14 residues.

The gene calls are TRBV28 and TRBJ2-1, with 8 bases lining up with TRBD2. Germline values: CDR1 MDHEN, CDR2 SYDVKM. The V gene end was trimmed by 2 bases and the J gene end by 3 bases; junction bases not matched to a gene: 3. The length of the CDR3 is 15 residues. CDR3 sequence reads: CASSLSGGDYNEQFF. The CDR3 DNA follows: TGTGCCAGCAGTTTAAGCGGGGGAGACTACAATGAGCAGTTCTTC.

V and J are TRBV19 and TRBJ2-5; maybe TRBD2 (6 bases). Per the germline V gene, CDR1 is LNHDA and CDR2 is SQIVND (reference sequence). The CDR3 consists of 13 residues. The V and J ends lost 4 bases and 2 bases respectively, with 8 bases between them. The CDR3 DNA reads as TGTGCCAGTAGTAGACTAGAGCAAGAGACCCAGTACTTC. Its translation is CASSRLEQETQYF.

The rearrangement uses TRBV4-2 and TRBJ2-2; D may be TRBD2 (5 bases). CDR1 is LGHNA, CDR2 YNFKEQ, per germline. V lost 0 bases, J lost 4 bases, and 12 bases lay in between. This CDR3 contains 16 residues. CDR3 sequence reads: CASSQEWKRSTGELFF. Written as DNA, the CDR3 is TGTGCCAGCAGCCAAGAATGGAAGCGGAGCACCGGGGAGCTGTTTTTT.

The genes are TRBV5-6 and TRBJ2-3; maybe TRBD2 (6 bases). V was pared by 7 bases and J by 2 bases, with 20 bases between. CDR1 is SGHDT and CDR2 is YYEEEE in the germline V gene. CDR3 length: 16 residues. CDR3: CASLRDSIRNTDTQYF. The CDR3 nucleotides are TGTGCCAGCCTCCGGGACTCAATACGAAACACAGATACGCAGTATTTT.

The V gene is TRBV30, the J gene TRBJ2-4, with a weak D call TRBD1 (6 bases). Trimming pared 6 bases from V and 2 bases from J, leaving 14 bases between. The CDR3 is 14 residues long. The germline CDR1 and CDR2 sequences are GTSNPN and SVGIG (reference sequence). The CDR3 sequence: CACPSTGTKNIQYF. The CDR3 bases are TGTGCCTGCCCATCCACAGGGACCAAAAACATTCAGTACTTC.

This clone occurred a few times. The CDR3 protein is CASSQGGPPDTQYF. CDR3 coding DNA: TGCGCCAGCAGTCAGGGGGGGCCCCCGGATACGCAGTATTTT. The chain employs TRBV5-1 and TRBJ2-3; D is perhaps TRBD1 or TRBD2 (7 bases each). Germline V gives CDR1 SGHRS, CDR2 YFSETQ. Deletions cut 5 bases from V and 6 bases from J, with 16 bases between. The CDR3 has 14 amino acids.

The chain has TRBV18 and TRBJ2-5; TRBD1 matches 7 bases. Trimming cost V 2 bases and J 5 bases; bases outside gene matches: 8. The germline V gene encodes CDR1 KGHSH and CDR2 LQKENI. The CDR3 is 15 residues long. DNA for the CDR3: TGTGCCAGCTCACCAGGGACAGCTAAAGGGGAGACCCAGTACTTC. It translates to CASSPGTAKGETQYF.

J is TRBJ1-4 and V is TRBV30, with 7 bases lining up with TRBD1. The length of the CDR3 is 14 residues. CDR1 is GTSNPN, CDR2 SVGIG, per germline (reference sequence). V trimming: 1 base; J trimming: 5 bases; junction bases outside the gene matches: 4. Here the CDR3 reads CAWSGDSINEKLFF. CDR3 sequence (DNA): TGTGCCTGGAGTGGGGACAGCATAAATGAAAAACTGTTTTTT.

This clone was seen a single time. This chain links TRBV7-6 with TRBJ2-7, with 7 bases that match TRBD1. Germline CDR1 and CDR2: SGHVS and FNYEAQ. V shed 2 bases and J 2 bases; nucleotides not matched to a gene: 3. The CDR3 has 14 amino acids. The CDR3 DNA is TGTGCCAGCAGCTTATACCAGGGGGCCTACGAGCAGTACTTC. It translates to CASSLYQGAYEQYF.

This clone was recorded a few times. The rearrangement links TRBV9 to TRBJ1-1; TRBD1 might be the D (5 bases). The CDR3 sequence is 15 residues long. The V gene's germline CDR1 is SGDLS and CDR2 YYNGEE. V was shortened by 0 bases and J by 1 base, with 10 bases between the two germline ends. CDR3 sequence reads: CASSVAGAPNTEAFF. The CDR3 DNA sequence: TGTGCCAGCAGCGTAGCCGGGGCGCCGAACACTGAAGCTTTCTTT.